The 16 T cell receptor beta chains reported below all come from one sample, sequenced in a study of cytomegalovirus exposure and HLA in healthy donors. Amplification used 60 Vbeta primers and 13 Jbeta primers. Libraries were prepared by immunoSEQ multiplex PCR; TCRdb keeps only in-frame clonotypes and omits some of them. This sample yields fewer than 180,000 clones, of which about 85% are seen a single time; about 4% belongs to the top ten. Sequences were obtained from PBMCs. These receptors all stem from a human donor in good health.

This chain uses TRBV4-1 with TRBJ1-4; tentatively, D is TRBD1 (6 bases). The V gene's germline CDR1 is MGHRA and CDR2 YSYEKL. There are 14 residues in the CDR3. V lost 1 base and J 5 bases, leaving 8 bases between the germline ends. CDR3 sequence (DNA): TGCGCCAGCAGCCAAGCACAGGGAAATGAAAAACTGTTTTTT. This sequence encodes CASSQAQGNEKLFF.

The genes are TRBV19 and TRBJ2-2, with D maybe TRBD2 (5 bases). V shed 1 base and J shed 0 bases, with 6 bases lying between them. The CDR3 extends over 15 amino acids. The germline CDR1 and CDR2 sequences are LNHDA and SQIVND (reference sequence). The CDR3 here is CASSIGGTNTGELFF. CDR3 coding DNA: TGTGCCAGTAGTATAGGAGGGACGAACACCGGGGAGCTGTTTTTT.

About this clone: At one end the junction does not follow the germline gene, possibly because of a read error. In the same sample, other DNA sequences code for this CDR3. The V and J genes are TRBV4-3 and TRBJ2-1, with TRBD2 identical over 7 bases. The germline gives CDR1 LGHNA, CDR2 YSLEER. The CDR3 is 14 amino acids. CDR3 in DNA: TGCGCCAGCAGTCAAGAGGGGAGGGGCTATGAGCAGTTCTTC. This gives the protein CASSQEGRGYEQFF.

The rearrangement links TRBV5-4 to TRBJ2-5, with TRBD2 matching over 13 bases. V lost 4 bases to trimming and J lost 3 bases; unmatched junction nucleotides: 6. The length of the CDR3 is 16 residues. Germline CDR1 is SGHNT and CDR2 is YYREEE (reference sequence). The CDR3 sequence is CASSGRLAGGKETQYF. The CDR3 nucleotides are TGTGCCAGCAGCGGAAGACTAGCGGGGGGAAAAGAGACCCAGTACTTC. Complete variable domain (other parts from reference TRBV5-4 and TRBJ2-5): ETGVTQSPTHLIKTRGQQVTLRCSSQSGHNTVSWYQQALGQGPQFIFQYYREEENGRGNFPPRFSGLQFPNYSSELNVNALELDDSALYLCASSGRLAGGKETQYFGPGTRLLVL.

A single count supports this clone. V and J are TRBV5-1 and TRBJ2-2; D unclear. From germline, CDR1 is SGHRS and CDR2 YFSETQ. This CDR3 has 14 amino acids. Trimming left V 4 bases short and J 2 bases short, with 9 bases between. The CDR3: CASSSDLNTGELFF. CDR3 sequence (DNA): TGCGCCAGCAGCAGCGACTTAAACACCGGGGAGCTGTTTTTT.

The CDR3 protein is CASSYLATGEDYGYTF. The CDR3 nucleotides are TGTGCCAGCAGCTACCTAGCCACCGGGGAAGACTATGGCTACACCTTC. The chain is built from TRBV7-8 and TRBJ1-2; D is undetermined. CDR1 is SGHVS, CDR2 FQNEAQ, per germline. The CDR3 contains 16 residues. Deletions cut 4 bases from V and 3 bases from J, with 18 bases between.

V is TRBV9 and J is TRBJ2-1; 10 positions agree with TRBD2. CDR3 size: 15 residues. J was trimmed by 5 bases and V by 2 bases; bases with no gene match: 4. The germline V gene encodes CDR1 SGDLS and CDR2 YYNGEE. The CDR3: CASSVSGRVHNEQFF. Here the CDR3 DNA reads TGTGCCAGCAGCGTCAGCGGGAGGGTACACAATGAGCAGTTCTTC.

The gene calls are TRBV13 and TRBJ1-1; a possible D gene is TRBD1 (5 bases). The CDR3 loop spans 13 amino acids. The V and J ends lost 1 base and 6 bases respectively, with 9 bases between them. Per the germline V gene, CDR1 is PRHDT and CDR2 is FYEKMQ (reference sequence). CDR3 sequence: CASSLATVSEAFF. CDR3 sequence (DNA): TGTGCCAGCAGCTTAGCGACAGTTTCTGAAGCTTTCTTT.

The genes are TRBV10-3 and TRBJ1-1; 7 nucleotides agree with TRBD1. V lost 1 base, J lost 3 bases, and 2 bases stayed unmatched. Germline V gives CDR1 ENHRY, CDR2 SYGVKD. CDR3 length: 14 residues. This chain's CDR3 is CAISEYRGDTEAFF. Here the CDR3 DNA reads TGTGCCATCAGTGAGTACAGGGGTGACACTGAAGCTTTCTTT.

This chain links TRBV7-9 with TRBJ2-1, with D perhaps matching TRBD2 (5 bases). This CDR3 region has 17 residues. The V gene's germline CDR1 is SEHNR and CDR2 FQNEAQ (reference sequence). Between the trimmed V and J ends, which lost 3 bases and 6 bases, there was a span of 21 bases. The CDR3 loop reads CASSFDYSTRGANEQFF. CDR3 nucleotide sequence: TGTGCCAGCAGCTTCGATTATTCGACTCGGGGAGCCAATGAGCAGTTCTTC.

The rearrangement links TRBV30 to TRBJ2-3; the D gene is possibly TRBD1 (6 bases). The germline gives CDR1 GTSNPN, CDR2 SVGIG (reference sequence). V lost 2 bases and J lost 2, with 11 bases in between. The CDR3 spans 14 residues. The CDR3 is CAWSPGAITDTQYF. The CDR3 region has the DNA TGTGCCTGGAGTCCAGGGGCCATCACAGATACGCAGTATTTT.

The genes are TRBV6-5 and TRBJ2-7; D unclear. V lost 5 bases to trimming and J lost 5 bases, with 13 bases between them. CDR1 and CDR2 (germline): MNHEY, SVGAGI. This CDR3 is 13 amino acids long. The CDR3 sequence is CASSPRLDDEQYF. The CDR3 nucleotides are TGTGCCAGCAGTCCTCGCCTAGACGACGAGCAGTACTTC.

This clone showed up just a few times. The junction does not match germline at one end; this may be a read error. The CDR3 sequence is CASSQRLAGDVGYIEQFF. Written as DNA, the CDR3 is TGCGCCAGCAGCCAGCGACTAGCGGGAGACGTAGGGTACATTGAGCAGTTCTTC. V gene TRBV4-3 combines with J gene TRBJ2-1; TRBD2 agrees at 12 bases. The CDR3 runs 18 residues. Germline V gene data show CDR1 as LGHNA and CDR2 as YSLEER.

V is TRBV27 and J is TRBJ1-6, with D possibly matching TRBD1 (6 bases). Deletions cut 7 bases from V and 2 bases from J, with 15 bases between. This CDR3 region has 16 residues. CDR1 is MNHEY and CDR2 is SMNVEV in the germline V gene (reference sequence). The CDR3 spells CASTDLRTAYNSPLHF. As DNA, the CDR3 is TGTGCCAGCACCGACCTCCGGACAGCCTATAATTCACCCCTCCACTTT.

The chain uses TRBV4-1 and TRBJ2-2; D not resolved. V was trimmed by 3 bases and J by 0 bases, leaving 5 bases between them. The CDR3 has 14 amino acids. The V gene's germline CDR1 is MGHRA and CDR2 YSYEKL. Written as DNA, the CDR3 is TGCGCCAGCAGCCATTCAGCGAACACCGGGGAGCTGTTTTTT. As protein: CASSHSANTGELFF.

This CDR3 reads CASSKDRMDNEAFF. Here the CDR3 DNA reads TGTGCCAGCTCAAAAGACAGGATGGACAATGAAGCTTTCTTT. The V gene is TRBV18, the J gene TRBJ1-1; possibly TRBD1 for D (6 bases). CDR1 is KGHSH, CDR2 LQKENI, per germline. This CDR3 comprises 14 residues. V dropped 5 bases and J dropped 7 bases, with 17 bases sitting between them. The entire variable domain, with the rest obtained from reference TRBV18 and TRBJ1-1, is as follows: NAGVMQNPRHLVRRRGQEARLRCSPMKGHSHVYWYRQLPEEGLKFMVYLQKENIIDESGMPKERFSAEFPKEGPSILRIQQVVRGDSAAYFCASSKDRMDNEAFFGQGTRLTVV.